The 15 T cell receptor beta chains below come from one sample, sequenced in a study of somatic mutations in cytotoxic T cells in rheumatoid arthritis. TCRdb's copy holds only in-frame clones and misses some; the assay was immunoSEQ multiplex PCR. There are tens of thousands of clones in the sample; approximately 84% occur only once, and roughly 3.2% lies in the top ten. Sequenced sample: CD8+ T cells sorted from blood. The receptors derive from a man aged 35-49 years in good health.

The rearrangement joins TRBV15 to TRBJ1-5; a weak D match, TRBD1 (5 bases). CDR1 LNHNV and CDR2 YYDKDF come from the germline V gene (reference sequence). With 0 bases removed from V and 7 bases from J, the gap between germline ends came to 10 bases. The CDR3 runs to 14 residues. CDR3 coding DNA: TGTGCCACCAGCAGAGATCGGGGCGGGCAGCCCCAGCATTTT. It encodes CATSRDRGGQPQHF.

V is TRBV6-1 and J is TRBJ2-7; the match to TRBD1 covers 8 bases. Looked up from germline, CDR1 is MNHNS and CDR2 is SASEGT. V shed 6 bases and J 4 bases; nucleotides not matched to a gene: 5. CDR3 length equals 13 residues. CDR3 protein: CASRGTGLYEQYF. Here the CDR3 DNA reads TGTGCCAGCAGGGGGACAGGACTTTACGAGCAGTACTTC.

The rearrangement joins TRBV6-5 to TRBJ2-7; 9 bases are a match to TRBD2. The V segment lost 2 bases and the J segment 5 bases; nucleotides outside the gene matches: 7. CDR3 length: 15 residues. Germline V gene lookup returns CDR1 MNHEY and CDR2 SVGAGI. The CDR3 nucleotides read TGTGCCAGCAGTTACCCGCGGGAGGGCCTCCACGAGCAGTACTTC. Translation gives CASSYPREGLHEQYF.

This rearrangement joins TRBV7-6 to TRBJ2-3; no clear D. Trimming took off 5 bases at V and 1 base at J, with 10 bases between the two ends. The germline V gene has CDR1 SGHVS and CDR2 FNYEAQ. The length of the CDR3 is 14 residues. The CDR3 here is CASSREAGTDTQYF. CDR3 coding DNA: TGTGCCAGCAGCCGCGAGGCGGGCACAGATACGCAGTATTTT.

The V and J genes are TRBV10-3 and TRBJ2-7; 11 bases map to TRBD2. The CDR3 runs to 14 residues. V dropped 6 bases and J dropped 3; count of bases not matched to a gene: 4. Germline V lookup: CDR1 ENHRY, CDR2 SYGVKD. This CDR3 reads CAIRELAGDYEQYF. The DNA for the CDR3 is TGTGCCATCAGGGAACTAGCGGGGGACTACGAGCAGTACTTC.

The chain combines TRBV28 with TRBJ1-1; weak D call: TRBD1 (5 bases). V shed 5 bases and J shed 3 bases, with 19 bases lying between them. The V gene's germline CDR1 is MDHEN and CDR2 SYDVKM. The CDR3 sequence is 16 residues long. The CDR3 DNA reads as TGTGCCAGCAGTCGACGGGCCTTCTGGGGGGACACTGAAGCTTTCTTT. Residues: CASSRRAFWGDTEAFF.

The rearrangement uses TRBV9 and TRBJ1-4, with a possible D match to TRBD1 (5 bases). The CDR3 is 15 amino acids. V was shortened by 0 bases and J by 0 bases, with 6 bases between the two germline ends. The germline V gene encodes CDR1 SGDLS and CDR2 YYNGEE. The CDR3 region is CASSVAGATNEKLFF. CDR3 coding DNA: TGTGCCAGCAGCGTAGCGGGGGCAACTAATGAAAAACTGTTTTTT.

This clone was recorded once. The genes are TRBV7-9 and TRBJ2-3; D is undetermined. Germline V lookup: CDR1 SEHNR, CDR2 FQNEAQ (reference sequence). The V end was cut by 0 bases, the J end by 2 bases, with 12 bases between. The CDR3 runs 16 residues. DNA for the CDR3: TGTGCCAGCAGCTTAGCGGGGAATTACCCCACAGATACGCAGTATTTT. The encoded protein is CASSLAGNYPTDTQYF.

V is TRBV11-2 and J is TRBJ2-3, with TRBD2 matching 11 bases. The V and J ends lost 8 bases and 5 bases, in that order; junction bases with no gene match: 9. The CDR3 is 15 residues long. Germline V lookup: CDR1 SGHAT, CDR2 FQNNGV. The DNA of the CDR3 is TGTGCCAGCGGGGTTAGCGGGAGGGTTGGAGATACGCAGTATTTT. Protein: CASGVSGRVGDTQYF.

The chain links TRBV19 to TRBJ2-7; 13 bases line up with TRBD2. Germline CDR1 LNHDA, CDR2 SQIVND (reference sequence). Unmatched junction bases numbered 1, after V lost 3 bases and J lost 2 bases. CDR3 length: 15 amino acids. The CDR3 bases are TGTGCCAGTAGTATCGGACTAGCGGGAGCCTACGAGCAGTACTTC. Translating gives CASSIGLAGAYEQYF.

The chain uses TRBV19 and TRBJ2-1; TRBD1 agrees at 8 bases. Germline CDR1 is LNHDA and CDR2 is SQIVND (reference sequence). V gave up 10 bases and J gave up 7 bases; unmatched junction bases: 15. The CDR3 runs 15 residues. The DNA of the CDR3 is TGTGCCACCTCTAAGGGGACAGGTCTTGGGAATGAGCAGTTCTTC. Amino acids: CATSKGTGLGNEQFF.

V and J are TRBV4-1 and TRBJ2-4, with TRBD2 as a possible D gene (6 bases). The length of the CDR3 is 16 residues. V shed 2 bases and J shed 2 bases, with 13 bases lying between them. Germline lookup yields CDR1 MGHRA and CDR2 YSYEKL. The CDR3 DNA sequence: TGCGCCAGCAGCCAACGGCTGGAGGGGACCAAAAACATTCAGTACTTC. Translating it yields CASSQRLEGTKNIQYF.

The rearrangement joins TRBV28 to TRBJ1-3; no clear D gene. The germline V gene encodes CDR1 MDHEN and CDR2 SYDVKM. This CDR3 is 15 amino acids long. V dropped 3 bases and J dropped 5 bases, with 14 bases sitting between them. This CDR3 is CASSFVSGFRNTIYF. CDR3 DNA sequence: TGTGCCAGCAGTTTCGTGTCAGGCTTCAGAAACACCATATATTTT.

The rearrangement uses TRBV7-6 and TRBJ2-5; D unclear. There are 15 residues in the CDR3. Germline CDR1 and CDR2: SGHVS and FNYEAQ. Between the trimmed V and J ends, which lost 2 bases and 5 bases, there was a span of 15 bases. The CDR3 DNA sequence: TGTGCCAGCAGCTTATCGTCCGAGGATACGGAGACCCAGTACTTC. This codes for CASSLSSEDTETQYF.

In DNA form, the CDR3 reads TGCAGTACTCGAGCCGGTGAGACCCAGTACTTC. Translation gives CSTRAGETQYF. V and J are TRBV20-1 and TRBJ2-5; no reliable D call. Trimming removed 8 bases at V and 5 bases at J, with 12 bases between. Germline loops: CDR1 DFQATT, CDR2 SNEGSKA (reference sequence). The CDR3 has 11 amino acids.